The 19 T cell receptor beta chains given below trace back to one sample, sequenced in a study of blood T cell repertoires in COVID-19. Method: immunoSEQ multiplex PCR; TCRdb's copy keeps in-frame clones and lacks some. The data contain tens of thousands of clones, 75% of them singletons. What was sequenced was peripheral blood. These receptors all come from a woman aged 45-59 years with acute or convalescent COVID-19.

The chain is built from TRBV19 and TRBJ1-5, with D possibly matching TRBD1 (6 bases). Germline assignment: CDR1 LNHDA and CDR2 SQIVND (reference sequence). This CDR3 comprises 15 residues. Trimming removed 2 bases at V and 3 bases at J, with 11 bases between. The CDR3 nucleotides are TGTGCCAGTAGTATAAGGGGGACACTCAATCAGCCCCAGCATTTT. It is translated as CASSIRGTLNQPQHF.

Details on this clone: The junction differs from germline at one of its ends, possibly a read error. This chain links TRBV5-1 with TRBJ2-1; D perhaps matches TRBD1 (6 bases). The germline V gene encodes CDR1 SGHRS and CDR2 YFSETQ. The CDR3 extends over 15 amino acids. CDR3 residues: CSSKEGTLSYNEQFF. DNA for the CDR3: TGCTCCAGCAAGGAAGGGACACTATCCTACAATGAGCAGTTCTTC.

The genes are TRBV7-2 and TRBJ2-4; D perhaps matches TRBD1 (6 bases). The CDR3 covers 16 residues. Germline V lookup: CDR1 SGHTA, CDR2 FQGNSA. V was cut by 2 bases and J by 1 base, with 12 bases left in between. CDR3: CASSLPNRAAKNIQYF. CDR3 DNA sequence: TGTGCCAGCAGCTTACCCAACAGGGCTGCCAAAAACATTCAGTACTTC.

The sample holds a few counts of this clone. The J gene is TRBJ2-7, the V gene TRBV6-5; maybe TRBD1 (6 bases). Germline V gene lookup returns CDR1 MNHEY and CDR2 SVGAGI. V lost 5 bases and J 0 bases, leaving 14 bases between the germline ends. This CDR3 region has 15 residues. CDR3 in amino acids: CASSPGTTASYEQYF. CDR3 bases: TGTGCCAGCAGTCCCGGGACAACTGCCTCCTACGAGCAGTACTTC.

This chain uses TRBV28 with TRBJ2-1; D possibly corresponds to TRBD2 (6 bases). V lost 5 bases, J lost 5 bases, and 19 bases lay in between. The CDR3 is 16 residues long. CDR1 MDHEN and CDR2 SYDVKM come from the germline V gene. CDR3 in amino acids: CASSPARAGTHNEQFF. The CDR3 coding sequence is TGTGCCAGCAGTCCTGCGAGGGCGGGGACCCACAATGAGCAGTTCTTC.

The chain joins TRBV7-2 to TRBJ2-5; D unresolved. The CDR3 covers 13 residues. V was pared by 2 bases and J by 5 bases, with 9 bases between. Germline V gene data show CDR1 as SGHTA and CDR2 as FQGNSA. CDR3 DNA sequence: TGTGCCAGCAGCTTACAGGCAATCGAGACCCAGTACTTC. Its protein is CASSLQAIETQYF. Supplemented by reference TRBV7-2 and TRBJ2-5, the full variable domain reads GAGVSQSPSNKVTEKGKDVELRCDPISGHTALYWYRQSLGQGLEFLIYFQGNSAPDKSGLPSDRFSAERTGGSVSTLTIQRTQQEDSAVYLCASSLQAIETQYFGPGTRLLVL.

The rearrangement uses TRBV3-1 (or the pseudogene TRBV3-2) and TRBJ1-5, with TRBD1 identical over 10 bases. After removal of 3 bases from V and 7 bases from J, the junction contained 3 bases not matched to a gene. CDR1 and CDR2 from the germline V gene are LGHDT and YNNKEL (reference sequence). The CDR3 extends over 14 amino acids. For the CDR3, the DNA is TGTGCCAGCAGCCAGCGGACAGGGGGACAGCCCCAGCATTTT. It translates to CASSQRTGGQPQHF.

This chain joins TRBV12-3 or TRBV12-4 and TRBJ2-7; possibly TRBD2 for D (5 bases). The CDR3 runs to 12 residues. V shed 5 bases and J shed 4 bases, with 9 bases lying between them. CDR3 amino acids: CASSIRGYEQYF. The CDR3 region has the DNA TGTGCCAGCAGTATCCGGGGTTACGAGCAGTACTTC.

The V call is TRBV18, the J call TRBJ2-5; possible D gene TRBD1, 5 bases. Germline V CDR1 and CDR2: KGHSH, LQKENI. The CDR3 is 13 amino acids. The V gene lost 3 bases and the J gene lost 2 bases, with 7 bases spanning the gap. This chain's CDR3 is CASSPAGQETQYF. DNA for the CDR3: TGTGCCAGCTCACCGGCAGGGCAAGAGACCCAGTACTTC.

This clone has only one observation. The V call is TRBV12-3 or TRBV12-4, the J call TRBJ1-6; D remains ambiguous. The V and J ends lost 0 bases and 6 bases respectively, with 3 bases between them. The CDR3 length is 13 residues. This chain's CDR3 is CASSLASNSPLHF. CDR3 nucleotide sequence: TGTGCCAGCAGTTTAGCCTCTAATTCACCCCTCCACTTT.

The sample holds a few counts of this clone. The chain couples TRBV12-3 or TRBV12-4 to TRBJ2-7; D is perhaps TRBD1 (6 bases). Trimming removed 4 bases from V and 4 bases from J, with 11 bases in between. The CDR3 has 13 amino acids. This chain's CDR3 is CASSSFDRYEQYF. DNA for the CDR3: TGTGCCAGCAGTTCATTTGACAGGTACGAGCAGTACTTC.

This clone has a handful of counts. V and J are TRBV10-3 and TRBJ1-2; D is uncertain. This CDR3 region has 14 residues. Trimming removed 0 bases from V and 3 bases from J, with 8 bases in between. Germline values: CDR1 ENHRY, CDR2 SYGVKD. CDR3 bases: TGTGCCATCAGTGAGTCGACTGATTACTATGGCTACACCTTC. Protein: CAISESTDYYGYTF.

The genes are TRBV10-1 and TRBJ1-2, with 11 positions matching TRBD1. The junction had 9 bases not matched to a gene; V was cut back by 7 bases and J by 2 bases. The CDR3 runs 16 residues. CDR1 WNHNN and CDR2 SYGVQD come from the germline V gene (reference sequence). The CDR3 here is CASTKPGTGGNYGYTF. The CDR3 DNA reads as TGCGCCAGCACGAAGCCAGGGACAGGGGGGAACTATGGCTACACCTTC.

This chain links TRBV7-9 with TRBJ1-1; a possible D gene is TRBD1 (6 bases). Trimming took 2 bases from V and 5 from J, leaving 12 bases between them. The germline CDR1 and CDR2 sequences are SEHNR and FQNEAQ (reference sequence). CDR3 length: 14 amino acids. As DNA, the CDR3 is TGTGCCAGCAGCTTACCAACAGGGAGAACTGAAGCTTTCTTT. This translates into CASSLPTGRTEAFF.

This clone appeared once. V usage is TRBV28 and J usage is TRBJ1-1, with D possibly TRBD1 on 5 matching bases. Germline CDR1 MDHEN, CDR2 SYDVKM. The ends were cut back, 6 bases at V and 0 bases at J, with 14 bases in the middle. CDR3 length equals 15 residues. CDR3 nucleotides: TGTGCCAGCAGAGTCAGGGATCACATGAACACTGAAGCTTTCTTT. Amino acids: CASRVRDHMNTEAFF.

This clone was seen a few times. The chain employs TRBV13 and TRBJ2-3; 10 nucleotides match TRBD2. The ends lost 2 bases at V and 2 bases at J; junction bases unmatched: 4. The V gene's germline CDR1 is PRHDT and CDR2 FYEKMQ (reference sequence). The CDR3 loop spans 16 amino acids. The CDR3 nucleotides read TGTGCCAGCAGCTTAAAACTAGCGGGGCTCACAGATACGCAGTATTTT. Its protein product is CASSLKLAGLTDTQYF.

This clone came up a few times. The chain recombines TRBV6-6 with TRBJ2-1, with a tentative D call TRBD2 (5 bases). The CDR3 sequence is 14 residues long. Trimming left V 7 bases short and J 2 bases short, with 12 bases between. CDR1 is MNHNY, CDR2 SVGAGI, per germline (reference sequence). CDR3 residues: CASIKDGTYNEQFF. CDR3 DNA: TGTGCCAGCATAAAGGACGGGACCTACAATGAGCAGTTCTTC.

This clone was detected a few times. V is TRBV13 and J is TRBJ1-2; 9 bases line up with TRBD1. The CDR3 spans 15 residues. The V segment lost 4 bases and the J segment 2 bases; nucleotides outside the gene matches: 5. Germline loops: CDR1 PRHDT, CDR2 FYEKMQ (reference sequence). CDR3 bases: TGTGCCAGCAGCTCACAGGGGGCGCGGAACTATGGCTACACCTTC. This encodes CASSSQGARNYGYTF. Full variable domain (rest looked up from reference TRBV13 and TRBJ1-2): AAGVIQSPRHLIKEKRETATLKCYPIPRHDTVYWYQQGPGQDPQFLISFYEKMQSDKGSIPDRFSAQQFSDYHSELNMSSLELGDSALYFCASSSQGARNYGYTFGSGTRLTVV.

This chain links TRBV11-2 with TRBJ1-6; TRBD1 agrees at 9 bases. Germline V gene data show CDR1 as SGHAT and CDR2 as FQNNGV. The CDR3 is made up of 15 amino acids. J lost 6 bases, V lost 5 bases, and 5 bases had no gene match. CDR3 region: CASSKPGQGNSPLHF. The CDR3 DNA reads TGTGCCAGCAGCAAACCGGGACAGGGTAATTCACCCCTCCACTTT.